This is a list of T cell receptor beta chains from one sample in a study of patients and donors after allogeneic stem cell transplantation. MiXCR, applied by TCRdb to the RT-PCR reads, yields one record per CDR3 protein. This sample carries a few hundred thousand distinct CDR3 sequences, around two fifths of them seen once, and the ten largest clones take roughly 11%. The sample consisted of blood, either unsorted or a sorted T cell fraction (not recorded which). The receptors come from a human donor who was either an allogeneic HSCT recipient or a stem cell or donor lymphocyte infusion donor (not recorded which). It is not recorded whose cells these are; they may come from a transplant donor. The CDR3 runs from the conserved cysteine through the conserved F or W. A D gene is named only where the DNA matches it firmly. For some rows the clone size is stated as once, few or many, or as a class when expanded; others skip it.

d_call clone_size j_call v_call cdr3_nt cdr3_aa
NA NA TRBJ1-2 TRBV10-3 TGTGCCATCAGTGATATGGGGGCCTATGGCTACACCTTC CAISDMGAYGYTF
NA NA TRBJ1-1 TRBV20-1 TGCAGTGCTAGACAGAGAGCTATGAACACTGAAGCTTTCTTT CSARQRAMNTEAFF
TRBD1 NA TRBJ1-1 TRBV28 TGTGCCAGCAACCCCTCCGGGACAGGGGGCACTGAAGCTTTCTTT CASNPSGTGGTEAFF
NA NA TRBJ2-2 TRBV20-1 TGCAGTGCTAAATCTACCGGCAAGCTGTTTTTT CSAKSTGKLFF
NA few TRBJ1-1 TRBV10-3 TGTGCCATCAGTACCGGGACATCAAACACTGAAGCTTTCTTT CAISTGTSNTEAFF
NA NA TRBJ1-5 TRBV24-1 TGTGCCACCAGTGAAAACAGTAAGGGTCAGCCCCAGCATTTT CATSENSKGQPQHF
NA NA TRBJ2-3 TRBV12-3/TRBV12-4 TGTGCCAGCAGTTTTAAGAGAGGGACGCAGTATTTT CASSFKRGTQYF
TRBD1 few TRBJ2-7 TRBV5-1 TGCGCCAGCAGCCTGGGGGACAGGGGTTACGAGCAGTACTTC CASSLGDRGYEQYF
NA NA TRBJ1-2 TRBV7-3 TGTGCCAGCAGCCCAACCGTCTATGGCTACACCTTC CASSPTVYGYTF
NA NA TRBJ1-6 TRBV6-5 TGTGCCACCCAAAGAGGGAGGAATTCACCCCTCCACTTT CATQRGRNSPLHF
NA NA TRBJ1-2 TRBV7-6 TGTGCCAGCAGCTCAGGAATACAGGGAGAGGGGAATGGCTACACCTTC CASSSGIQGEGNGYTF
NA NA TRBJ2-5 TRBV29-1 TGCAGCGTTGAGGGGAGATTCCAAGAGACCCAGTACTTC CSVEGRFQETQYF
TRBD2 NA TRBJ2-3 TRBV18 TGTGCCAGCTCACCCTTGACCCGGGGGGGCCCAGATACGCAGTATTTT CASSPLTRGGPDTQYF
NA few TRBJ1-2 TRBV7-9 TGTGCCAGCAGCCCCCTAGGGGACACTCTTAACTATGGCTACACCTTC CASSPLGDTLNYGYTF
TRBD1 NA TRBJ1-5 TRBV6-6 TGTGCCAGCAGCAAGACAGGGGGAGTCGGCCAGCCCCAGCATTTT CASSKTGGVGQPQHF
NA few TRBJ2-1 TRBV5-1 TGCGCCAGCAGCTTGGAGTTACAGGGCATAAACAATGAGCAGTTCTTC CASSLELQGINNEQFF
TRBD1 NA TRBJ1-6 TRBV20-1 TGCAGTGCCCCGGCCCTGACAGGGTTCAATTCACCCCTCCACTTT CSAPALTGFNSPLHF
TRBD1 once TRBJ1-2 TRBV11-1 TGTGCCAGCAGCTTCGGAGGGGGCGGCTACACCTTC CASSFGGGGYTF
NA NA TRBJ2-1 TRBV4-1 TGCGCCAGCAGCCAAGGCCTGCAGGTCCCGAGTGAGTTCTTC CASSQGLQVPSEFF
NA few TRBJ1-5 TRBV7-8 TGTGCCAGCAGCGGGGAGGGTACGAGTCAGCCCCAGCATTTT CASSGEGTSQPQHF
NA few TRBJ1-2 TRBV12-3/TRBV12-4 TGTGCCAGCACCGCCCTAGGGGGCTATGGCTACACCTTC CASTALGGYGYTF
TRBD1 NA TRBJ1-2 TRBV19 TGTGCCAGTAGTCCAGGGACAGGGTTCGATGGCTACACCTTC CASSPGTGFDGYTF
NA NA TRBJ2-3 TRBV7-9 TGTGCCAGCAGCTTAGGATCGCCGGCGGATACGCAGTATTTT CASSLGSPADTQYF
NA once TRBJ2-5 TRBV20-1 TGCAGTGCTAGCCGCGGCACTTGGGAGACCCAGTACTTC CSASRGTWETQYF
NA few TRBJ1-1 TRBV10-3 TGTGCCATCAGTGGGAGGGAAGACACTGAAGCTTTCTTT CAISGREDTEAFF
TRBD1 few TRBJ1-5 TRBV15 TGTGCCACCAGCAGAGACCAGGGACAGGGGTGGAATCAGCCCCAGCATTTT CATSRDQGQGWNQPQHF
TRBD1 NA TRBJ1-5 TRBV7-2 TGTGCCAGCAGCCTGGCCCAGGGGGTGGGAAAAAATCAGCCCCAGCATTTT CASSLAQGVGKNQPQHF
NA NA TRBJ1-1 TRBV10-2 TGCGCCAGCAGTGAGTCGGCAGGGGAGGGCACTGAAGCTTTCTTT CASSESAGEGTEAFF
TRBD1 NA TRBJ1-1 TRBV6-5 TGTGCCAGCAGTTACTCGGGGGACAGGAAGGCTTTCTTT CASSYSGDRKAFF
NA few TRBJ1-1 TRBV30 TGTGCCTGGAGTCAAAGGAGAGGGTACACTGAAGCTTTCTTT CAWSQRRGYTEAFF
NA NA TRBJ2-1 TRBV20-1 TGCAGTGCTTCTCTTCGCGGGGGCCGCGGTATTGAGCAGTTCTTC CSASLRGGRGIEQFF
NA few TRBJ1-1 TRBV29-1 TGCAGCGAAAAGGACGGATTGAACACTGAAGCTTTCTTT CSEKDGLNTEAFF
NA NA TRBJ2-1 TRBV3-1 TGTGCCAGCAGCCAAGATCTGGCGGGCCCCCCTTCGAATGAGCAGTTCTTC CASSQDLAGPPSNEQFF
NA NA TRBJ1-5 TRBV6-2/TRBV6-3 TGTGCCAGCAGTCAACCATGGGGAGGAGGTCAGCCCCAGCATTTT CASSQPWGGGQPQHF
NA NA TRBJ1-5 TRBV12-3/TRBV12-4 TGTGCCATCCAAATTCAGGGAAGGAATCAGCCCCAGCATTTT CAIQIQGRNQPQHF
TRBD2 few TRBJ2-1 TRBV2 TGTGCCAGCAGTTCTAAGACTAGCGGGGCTTACAATGAGCAGTTCTTC CASSSKTSGAYNEQFF
NA once TRBJ2-7 TRBV10-3 TGTGCCATCAGTGAGCCGAAAAGAGACTACGAGCAGTACTTC CAISEPKRDYEQYF
NA few TRBJ2-3 TRBV2 TGTGCCAGCATGAAGCAGGGTACAGATACGCAGTATTTT CASMKQGTDTQYF
NA few TRBJ1-2 TRBV12-3/TRBV12-4 TGTGCCAGCAGTTTAGCGCGGCAGACCTATGGCTACACCTTC CASSLARQTYGYTF
NA NA TRBJ2-5 TRBV5-1 TGCGCCAGCAGCTACAACCAGGGGAACGGAGAGACCCAGTACTTC CASSYNQGNGETQYF
NA NA TRBJ1-1 TRBV12-3/TRBV12-4 TGTGCCAGCAGTTTACTGGACGGGGGCAATGAAGCTTTCTTT CASSLLDGGNEAFF
NA once TRBJ2-3 TRBV15 TGTGCCACCAGCAGACAGGGAACCGATACGCAGTATTTT CATSRQGTDTQYF
NA NA TRBJ2-2 TRBV6-1 TGTGCCAGCAGTGAAAACGGGCCTACGGGGCCGGGGGAGCTGTTTTTT CASSENGPTGPGELFF
NA NA TRBJ2-5 TRBV19 TGTGCCAGTAGGAGGGGATATAAGAAGGTGACCCAGTACTTC CASRRGYKKVTQYF
NA NA TRBJ1-2 TRBV29-1 TGCAGCGTTGAGCTACGGACCAGCTTTTATGGCTACACCTTC CSVELRTSFYGYTF
NA NA TRBJ2-7 TRBV9 TGTGCCAGCAGCGTAGTAGGCGGTCCCTCCTACGAGCAGTACTTC CASSVVGGPSYEQYF
NA NA TRBJ2-5 TRBV12-3/TRBV12-4 TGTGCCAGCAGTTTAGCGCGGGTGGGGGCGACCCAGTACTTC CASSLARVGATQYF
TRBD1 few TRBJ1-2 TRBV10-3 TGTGCCATCAGTGAGTCGACAGGGGTTGGATATGGCTACACCTTC CAISESTGVGYGYTF
NA NA TRBJ1-1 TRBV29-1 TGCAGCGTTGGTTCCCAGGGGAACACTGAAGCTTTCTTT CSVGSQGNTEAFF
TRBD1 NA TRBJ2-1 TRBV5-5 TGTGCCAGCAGCCTAAGACAGGGCCGGGAGCAGTTCTTC CASSLRQGREQFF
NA NA TRBJ2-7 TRBV4-3 TGCGCCAGCAGCCAAGAAGGCGGGAAATACGAGCAGTACTTC CASSQEGGKYEQYF
NA few TRBJ2-1 TRBV28 TGTGCCAGCAGTTTAGGACTGCCCCTGTGGGATGAGCAGTTCTTC CASSLGLPLWDEQFF
TRBD1 few TRBJ2-7 TRBV28 TGTGCCAGCAGTACAACACAGGGGGGCGCCCGTCAGTACTTC CASSTTQGGARQYF
NA NA TRBJ1-1 TRBV5-1 TGCGCCAGCAGCTTGTGGTCTGACACTGAAGCTTTCTTT CASSLWSDTEAFF